The clone carrying this TCR beta chain was seen only a few times. MiXCR, applied by TCRdb to the 5' RACE reads, yields one record per CDR3 protein. The table includes hundreds of thousands of distinct CDR3 sequences, 20% detected once. These data come from a study of T-cell memory formation after mild COVID-19. Germline values: CDR1 DFQATT, CDR2 SNEGSKA (reference sequence). The CDR3 is 18 residues long. The ends lost 6 bases at V and 8 bases at J; junction bases unmatched: 22. The sequenced sample consisted of PBMCs or a T cell subset sorted from them (not recorded which). This TCR derives from an adult woman who had mild COVID-19 (a few samples of this study predate the infection). Cell type and time point are not known. V is TRBV20-1 and J is TRBJ2-3, with 11 bases aligning to TRBD2. CDR3 nucleotide sequence: TGCAGTGCCAGTGGCCTCCCAAAACTAGCGGGAGAGACCCCTACGCAGTATTTT. This gives the protein CSASGLPKLAGETPTQYF.